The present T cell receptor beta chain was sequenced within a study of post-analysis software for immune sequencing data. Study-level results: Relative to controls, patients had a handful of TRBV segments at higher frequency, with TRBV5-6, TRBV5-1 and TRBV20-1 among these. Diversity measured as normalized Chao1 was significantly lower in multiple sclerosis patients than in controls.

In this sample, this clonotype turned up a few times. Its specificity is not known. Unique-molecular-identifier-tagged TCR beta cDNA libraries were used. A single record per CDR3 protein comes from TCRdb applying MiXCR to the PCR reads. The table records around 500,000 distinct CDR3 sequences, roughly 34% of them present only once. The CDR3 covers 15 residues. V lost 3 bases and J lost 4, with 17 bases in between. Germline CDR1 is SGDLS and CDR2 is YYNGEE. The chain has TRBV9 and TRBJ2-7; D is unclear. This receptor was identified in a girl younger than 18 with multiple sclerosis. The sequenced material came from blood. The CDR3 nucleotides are TGTGCCAGCAGCGCCTCAACGGTGACCGGGTACGAGCAGTACTTC. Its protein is CASSASTVTGYEQYF.